The rows below give T cell receptor beta chains drawn from one sample of a study of cytomegalovirus exposure and HLA in healthy donors. Profiled with immunoSEQ multiplex PCR; TCRdb holds only in-frame clones, not every one. This sample has about 140,000 clones; about 80% occur once, and the top ten carry more than 4%. The sequenced sample was PBMCs. The receptors were sampled from a man aged 35 to 55 in good health and CMV-seropositive. Both conserved end residues are part of each CDR3. Fields, in order: V gene, clone size, D gene, J gene, CDR3 protein, CDR3 DNA. A D gene is named only where the DNA matches it firmly. Rows give clone size only sometimes, using once, few, many, or a class for an expanded clone.

TRBV6-5	NA	NA	TRBJ2-1	CASSYAGNEQFF	TGTGCCAGCAGTTACGCGGGGAATGAGCAGTTCTTC
TRBV5-1	NA	TRBD2	TRBJ2-1	CASSARTLAGGINEQFF	TGCGCCAGCAGCGCACGGACCTTAGCGGGGGGGATCAATGAGCAGTTCTTC
TRBV11-2	few	NA	TRBJ2-4	CASSARRDLNIQYF	TGTGCCAGCAGTGCGAGGAGGGACCTAAACATTCAGTACTTC
TRBV5-8	NA	TRBD1	TRBJ2-7	CASNQYAYRDSTYEQYF	TGTGCCAGCAACCAGTACGCTTACCGGGACAGTACCTACGAGCAGTACTTC
TRBV4-3	NA	TRBD1	TRBJ2-7	CASSQVRGLYYEQYF	TGCGCCAGCAGCCAAGTCAGGGGGCTATATTACGAGCAGTACTTC
TRBV18	NA	NA	TRBJ2-1	CASSRREAYNEQFF	TGTGCCAGCTCAAGGAGGGAAGCCTACAATGAGCAGTTCTTC
TRBV30	NA	NA	TRBJ1-5	CAWSEGNLRFQPQHF	TGTGCCTGGAGCGAGGGCAACTTAAGGTTTCAGCCCCAGCATTTT
TRBV5-1	NA	TRBD2	TRBJ2-1	CASSRVAASGQLNEQFF	TGCGCCAGTTCACGGGTAGCGGCTAGCGGTCAACTCAATGAGCAGTTCTTC
TRBV10-3	NA	TRBD1	TRBJ2-7	CAISETGGGYEQYF	TGTGCCATCAGTGAGACAGGGGGCGGCTACGAGCAGTACTTC
TRBV12-5	NA	TRBD2	TRBJ2-1	CASGFPYRDFLRTSGSESYNEQFF	TGTGCTAGTGGTTTCCCCTACCGGGACTTCTTAAGGACTAGCGGGAGCGAATCCTACAATGAGCAGTTCTTC
TRBV5-4	NA	TRBD2	TRBJ2-2	CASSPRLAGGSGELFF	TGTGCCAGCAGCCCGCGCCTAGCGGGAGGTTCCGGGGAGCTGTTTTTT
TRBV9	NA	TRBD1	TRBJ2-3	CASSIGQGWADTQYF	TGTGCCAGCAGCATAGGACAGGGATGGGCAGATACGCAGTATTTT
TRBV13	few	TRBD2	TRBJ2-7	CASSRSGGSYEQYF	TGTGCCAGCAGCAGGAGCGGGGGCTCCTACGAGCAGTACTTC
TRBV5-1	once	NA	TRBJ2-1	CASRTSYGKSYNEQFF	TGCGCCAGCCGAACCTCCTATGGTAAATCCTACAATGAGCAGTTCTTC
TRBV6-1	NA	TRBD1	TRBJ2-7	CASTGQGSSYEQYF	TGTGCCAGCACAGGACAGGGGAGCTCCTACGAGCAGTACTTC
TRBV7-6	few	TRBD1	TRBJ2-5	CASSSSSTGERKTQYF	TGTGCCAGCAGCTCCTCGTCGACAGGGGAGCGGAAGACCCAGTACTTC